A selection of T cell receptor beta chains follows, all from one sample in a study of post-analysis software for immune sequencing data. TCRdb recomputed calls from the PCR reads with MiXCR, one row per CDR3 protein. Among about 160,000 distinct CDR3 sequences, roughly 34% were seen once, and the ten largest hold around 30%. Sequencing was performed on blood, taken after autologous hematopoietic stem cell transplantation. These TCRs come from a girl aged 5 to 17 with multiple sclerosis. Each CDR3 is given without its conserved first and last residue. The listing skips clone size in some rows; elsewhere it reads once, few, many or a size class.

CDR3 protein: ASSFGTVGNERF
clone size: -
V gene: TRBV6-5
J gene: TRBJ2-1

CDR3 protein: ASSSTGGHQPQH
clone size: few
V gene: TRBV7-9
J gene: TRBJ1-5

CDR3 protein: ASSSQGGPYEQY
clone size: -
V gene: TRBV27
J gene: TRBJ2-7

CDR3 protein: SAGRALDNEQF
clone size: many
V gene: TRBV20-1
J gene: TRBJ2-1

CDR3 protein: ASSLSPQETQY
clone size: many
V gene: TRBV7-3
J gene: TRBJ2-5

CDR3 protein: ASSNPGWETQY
clone size: -
V gene: TRBV19
J gene: TRBJ2-5

CDR3 protein: SASMENTEAF
clone size: -
V gene: TRBV20-1
J gene: TRBJ1-1

CDR3 protein: ASSSGANVLT
clone size: -
V gene: TRBV2
J gene: TRBJ2-6

CDR3 protein: SVGGAEETQY
clone size: -
V gene: TRBV29-1
J gene: TRBJ2-5

CDR3 protein: SAILPGPSYNEQF
clone size: -
V gene: TRBV20-1
J gene: TRBJ2-1

CDR3 protein: ASSSTIGQGLYEQY
clone size: -
V gene: TRBV27
J gene: TRBJ2-7

CDR3 protein: SASGTGDGNEQY
clone size: -
V gene: TRBV20-1
J gene: TRBJ2-7

CDR3 protein: ASSQEVAGLLNNEQF
clone size: many
V gene: TRBV4-1
J gene: TRBJ2-1

CDR3 protein: ASSFTHSNTEAF
clone size: -
V gene: TRBV7-3
J gene: TRBJ1-1

CDR3 protein: ASSHRQHTEAF
clone size: -
V gene: TRBV7-9
J gene: TRBJ1-1

CDR3 protein: ASSYARQGSNQPQH
clone size: many
V gene: TRBV6-6
J gene: TRBJ1-5

CDR3 protein: ASSPDRISYEQY
clone size: many
V gene: TRBV5-1
J gene: TRBJ2-7

CDR3 protein: ASSLEWVSYNEQF
clone size: -
V gene: TRBV11-2
J gene: TRBJ2-1

CDR3 protein: ASSSLAGEDTQY
clone size: -
V gene: TRBV4-1
J gene: TRBJ2-3

CDR3 protein: ASSRGTSGRGETQY
clone size: -
V gene: TRBV6-5
J gene: TRBJ2-5

CDR3 protein: ASSLQAGISYEQY
clone size: -
V gene: TRBV7-8
J gene: TRBJ2-7

CDR3 protein: ASSPSGTGARGGGYT
clone size: many
V gene: TRBV9
J gene: TRBJ1-2

CDR3 protein: STSSEWETQY
clone size: once
V gene: TRBV20-1
J gene: -

CDR3 protein: SARRGQETQY
clone size: -
V gene: TRBV29-1
J gene: -

CDR3 protein: ASATGDLYGYT
clone size: -
V gene: TRBV2
J gene: TRBJ1-2

CDR3 protein: ASSFPTRLSSYNEQF
clone size: -
V gene: TRBV28
J gene: TRBJ2-1

CDR3 protein: ASSGYEQF
clone size: many
V gene: TRBV12-3/TRBV12-4
J gene: TRBJ2-1

CDR3 protein: ASGLSSSYNEQF
clone size: -
V gene: TRBV27
J gene: TRBJ2-1

CDR3 protein: ASSQDAQGAANYGYT
clone size: -
V gene: TRBV4-2
J gene: TRBJ1-2

CDR3 protein: ASSTNRDRGRSGYT
clone size: -
V gene: TRBV6-5
J gene: TRBJ1-2

CDR3 protein: ASSWGTGLNEQY
clone size: -
V gene: TRBV27
J gene: TRBJ2-7

CDR3 protein: ASSGVAETYEQY
clone size: few
V gene: TRBV6-6
J gene: TRBJ2-7

CDR3 protein: ATSDRRVAEKLF
clone size: few
V gene: TRBV15
J gene: TRBJ1-4

CDR3 protein: ASSLLTSYEQY
clone size: -
V gene: TRBV6-2/TRBV6-3
J gene: TRBJ2-7

CDR3 protein: ATSGAWGDTQY
clone size: -
V gene: TRBV15
J gene: TRBJ2-3

CDR3 protein: ASSLDDRGTDTQY
clone size: many
V gene: TRBV7-8
J gene: TRBJ2-3